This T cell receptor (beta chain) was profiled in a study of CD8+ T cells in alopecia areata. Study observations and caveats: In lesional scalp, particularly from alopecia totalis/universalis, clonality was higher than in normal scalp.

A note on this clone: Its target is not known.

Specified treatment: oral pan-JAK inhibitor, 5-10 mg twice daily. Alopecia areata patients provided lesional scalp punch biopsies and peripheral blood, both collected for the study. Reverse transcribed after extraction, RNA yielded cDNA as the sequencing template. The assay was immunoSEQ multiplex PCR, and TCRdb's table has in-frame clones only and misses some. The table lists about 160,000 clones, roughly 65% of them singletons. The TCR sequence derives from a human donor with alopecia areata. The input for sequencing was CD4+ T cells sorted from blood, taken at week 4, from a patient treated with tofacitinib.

CDR3 bases: TGTGCCTGGAGTGTAAACGGAGGTGGCGGGGAGCTGTTTTTT. Amino acids: CAWSVNGGGGELFF. J is TRBJ2-2 and V is TRBV30; tentatively, D is TRBD2 (5 bases). Germline lookup yields CDR1 GTSNPN and CDR2 SVGIG (reference sequence). The CDR3 has 14 residues. V gave up 0 bases and J gave up 7 bases, with 12 bases separating them.